This T cell receptor beta chain is drawn from a study of radiotherapy plus CTLA-4 blockade in lung cancer (dated by TCRdb to the late 2010s). Regarding the study in general: Objective responses were observed in approximately 17% of enrolled patients, and disease control was achieved in roughly 30%.

What the authors observed across the whole study: After treatment with radiotherapy and ipilimumab, TCR clones that originated in tumors expanded in peripheral blood. The strongest predictors of response, as reported, were early dynamic changes in blood T cell clones along with a rise in serum interferon-beta after radiation.

Receptor amplification or capture employed the immunoSEQ multiplex PCR assay. The source is immuneACCESS, and TCRdb retained only in-frame sequences with V and J called. Part of the clones is not carried over; for the studies checked, unresolved V genes explain less than half of this, and the remainder is unexplained. Present in this sample are 83,000 or so clones, 75% to 90% of which were seen just once. Clones ranked in the top ten supply more than 0.65% of the sample. CDR1 SGHRS and CDR2 YFSETQ were looked up in the germline V gene. The CDR3 covers 15 residues, taking in both the cysteine and the phenylalanine. Only the CDR3 DNA is retained, 45 bases long and in frame from the first base. V is reduced by 0 bases and J by 1 base, leaving a spacing of 8 bases between them. Turning to this clone: This receptor's antigen is unknown. No qualities accompany the bases; no much larger clone lies one base away.

In this study, focal radiation therapy paired with CTLA-4 blockade (ipilimumab) was tested in patients who had chemo-refractory metastatic non-small-cell lung cancer. This sequence uses TRBV5-1 and TRBJ1-3, with the identity of the D gene unclear. The sequences come from peripheral blood, collected from a patient treated with radiotherapy plus ipilimumab. This clonotype originated in a human donor with non-small cell lung cancer who had stable disease on radiotherapy plus ipilimumab. CDR3 protein: CASSLAPGSGNTIYF. The DNA sequence is given as TGCGCCAGCAGCTTGGCCCCGGGTTCTGGAAACACCATATATTTT.